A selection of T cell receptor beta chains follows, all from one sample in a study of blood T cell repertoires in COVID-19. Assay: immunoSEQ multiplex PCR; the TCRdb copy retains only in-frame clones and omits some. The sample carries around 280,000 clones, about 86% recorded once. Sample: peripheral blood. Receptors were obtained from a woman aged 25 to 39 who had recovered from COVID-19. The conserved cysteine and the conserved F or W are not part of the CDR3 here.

CDR3: SASWQGAIGYT
V: TRBV20-1

CDR3: ASSQGTAGKETQY
V: TRBV4-2

CDR3: ASSYGGSEQY
V: TRBV6-5

CDR3: ATGTGGPMNTEAF
V: TRBV19

CDR3: ASSIMTSGGKNIQY
V: TRBV19

CDR3: ASSTGQGSTEAF
V: TRBV7-2

CDR3: VLFQGAGNTIY
V: TRBV2

CDR3: ASSVYDRYYEQY
V: TRBV2

CDR3: ASSSYEKLF
V: TRBV19

CDR3: ASTRSQMNYGYT
V: TRBV6-5

CDR3: ASSLRQIHMNTEAF
V: TRBV5-6

CDR3: ASSLSFGLQNNEQF
V: TRBV7-2

CDR3: ASSEAIGLAGGKADTQY
V: TRBV6-1

CDR3: ASSQEQGRVSYNEQF
V: TRBV3-1/TRBV3-2

CDR3: ASTRLAGGSTDTQY
V: TRBV2

CDR3: SVAGLAGVTSTDTQY
V: TRBV29-1

CDR3: ASSFETANQPQH
V: TRBV7-9

CDR3: ASSLIRGRAGANVLT
V: TRBV11-2

CDR3: ASGANSYNEQF
V: TRBV14

CDR3: ASSYSRVSGEETQY
V: TRBV6-5

CDR3: ASSSQGSDTQY
V: TRBV7-2

CDR3: ASSEEGASGNEQF
V: TRBV6-1

CDR3: ASSQSRLIQPQH
V: TRBV3-1/TRBV3-2

CDR3: ASSLRESGANVLT
V: TRBV7-3

CDR3: ASNPRGGNQPQH
V: TRBV6-2/TRBV6-3

CDR3: ASSLGGGAAEQY
V: TRBV11-2

CDR3: SGYGGNEQF
V: TRBV20-1

CDR3: ASSQIAAGGVAKNIQY
V: TRBV4-3

CDR3: ASSLLAGVGDEQY
V: TRBV5-6

CDR3: AITGQLNTEAF
V: TRBV10-3

CDR3: ASTFDGRTNEQF
V: TRBV6-6

CDR3: ASSYLYGYT
V: TRBV6-5

CDR3: ASSGATPGNSNQPQH
V: TRBV2

CDR3: ASSLRLPDYEQY
V: TRBV28

CDR3: ASSKRGLAGACGGANVLT
V: TRBV3-1/TRBV3-2

CDR3: ASSQEYGGSSYNEQF
V: TRBV4-1

CDR3: ASSYQGNYNSPLH
V: TRBV5-4

CDR3: ASSRTSGAYQETQY
V: TRBV13

CDR3: AISENRGSNYGYT
V: TRBV10-3

CDR3: ASSQAPPGLAGETKGQF
V: TRBV3-1/TRBV3-2

CDR3: ASSLSSVETQY
V: TRBV27

CDR3: ASSYSSTVGGYT
V: TRBV6-5